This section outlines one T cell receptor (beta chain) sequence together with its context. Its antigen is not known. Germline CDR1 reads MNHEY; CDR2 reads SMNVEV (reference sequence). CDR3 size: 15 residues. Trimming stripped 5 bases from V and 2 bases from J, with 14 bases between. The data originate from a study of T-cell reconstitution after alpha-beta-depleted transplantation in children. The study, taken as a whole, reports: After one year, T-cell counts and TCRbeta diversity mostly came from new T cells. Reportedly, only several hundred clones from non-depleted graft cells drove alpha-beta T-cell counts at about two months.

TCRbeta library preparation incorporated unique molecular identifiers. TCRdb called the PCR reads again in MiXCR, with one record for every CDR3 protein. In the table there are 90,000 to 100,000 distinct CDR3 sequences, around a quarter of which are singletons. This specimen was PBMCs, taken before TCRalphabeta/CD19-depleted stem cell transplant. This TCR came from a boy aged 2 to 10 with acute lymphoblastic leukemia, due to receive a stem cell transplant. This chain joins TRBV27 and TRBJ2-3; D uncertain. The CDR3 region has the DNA TGTGCCAGCAGTCCTCAAGGTGCGGACACAGATACGCAGTATTTT. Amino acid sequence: CASSPQGADTDTQYF.